A selection of T cell receptor beta chains follows, all from one sample in a study of lymphopenia after photon versus proton radiotherapy. The method was immunoSEQ multiplex PCR; TCRdb's version includes in-frame clones alone and lacks a portion of them. The sample contains over 20,000 clones, less than 90% of which appear only once. The specimen was peripheral blood, collected from a patient treated with photon-based radiotherapy. Receptors originate from a woman aged 45 to 65 with pancreatic cancer. Both conserved end residues are part of each CDR3. A D gene is named only where the DNA matches it firmly. Size tells how often a clone was seen (once, few, many) or the class of an expanded clone, and some rows leave it out.

CDR3: CASSLGGAQETQYF
DNA: TGTGCCAGCAGTTTAGGCGGGGCACAAGAGACCCAGTACTTC
size: NA
V: TRBV27
D: NA
J: TRBJ2-5

CDR3: CASSRTSGSGSYNEQFF
DNA: TGTGCCAGCAGTCGGACTAGCGGGAGTGGGTCCTACAATGAGCAGTTCTTC
size: NA
V: TRBV27
D: TRBD2
J: TRBJ2-1

CDR3: CASSLPGTGSNYGYTF
DNA: TGTGCCAGCAGCCTACCCGGGACAGGGAGTAACTATGGCTACACCTTC
size: NA
V: TRBV5-6
D: TRBD1
J: TRBJ1-2

CDR3: CSVDKGLAAYNEQFF
DNA: TGCAGCGTTGACAAGGGACTAGCGGCCTACAATGAGCAGTTCTTC
size: NA
V: TRBV29-1
D: TRBD2
J: TRBJ2-1

CDR3: CASIPSGGYEQFF
DNA: TGTGCCAGCATCCCCTCGGGGGGGTATGAGCAGTTCTTC
size: NA
V: TRBV6-6
D: TRBD2
J: TRBJ2-1

CDR3: CASSPELTETQYF
DNA: TGTGCCAGCAGCCCAGAGCTAACAGAGACCCAGTACTTC
size: NA
V: TRBV2
D: NA
J: TRBJ2-5

CDR3: CASSEGRDRDTEAFF
DNA: TGTGCCAGCAGTGAAGGAAGGGACAGGGACACTGAAGCTTTCTTT
size: few
V: TRBV2
D: TRBD1
J: TRBJ1-1

CDR3: CASSLGMGESYEQYF
DNA: TGTGCCAGCAGCTTAGGAATGGGGGAGTCCTACGAGCAGTACTTC
size: NA
V: TRBV7-9
D: NA
J: TRBJ2-7

CDR3: CASSALATGGEGPQHF
DNA: TGTGCCAGCAGCGCCCTAGCGACAGGGGGCGAAGGGCCCCAGCATTTT
size: NA
V: TRBV5-6
D: TRBD1
J: TRBJ1-5

CDR3: CASSLAGGEQYF
DNA: TGTGCCAGCAGCTTAGCCGGCGGTGAGCAGTACTTC
size: NA
V: TRBV7-8
D: NA
J: TRBJ2-7

CDR3: CASSVRGFTGELFF
DNA: TGTGCCAGCAGTGTTCGTGGGTTCACCGGGGAGCTGTTTTTT
size: NA
V: TRBV6-4
D: NA
J: TRBJ2-2

CDR3: CASSEQQETQYF
DNA: TGTGCCAGCAGTGAACAGCAAGAGACCCAGTACTTC
size: NA
V: TRBV25-1
D: NA
J: TRBJ2-5

CDR3: CASTSGSLGEQYF
DNA: TGTGCCAGCACGAGTGGGTCACTCGGCGAGCAGTACTTC
size: NA
V: TRBV7-6
D: NA
J: TRBJ2-7

CDR3: CASSVRTAAQYF
DNA: TGTGCCAGCAGTGTCCGGACAGCTGCCCAGTATTTT
size: NA
V: TRBV6-1
D: NA
J: TRBJ2-3

CDR3: CASSPHRGYEQYF
DNA: TGTGCCAGCAGCCCACACAGGGGATACGAGCAGTACTTC
size: few
V: TRBV7-8
D: TRBD1
J: TRBJ2-7

CDR3: CATSTERGQGVEQFF
DNA: TGTGCCACCAGCACCGAGAGGGGACAGGGGGTTGAGCAGTTCTTC
size: NA
V: TRBV15
D: TRBD1
J: TRBJ2-1

CDR3: CASSLPGTVVAGGEETQYF
DNA: TGTGCCAGCAGTTTACCCGGGACAGTCGTAGCGGGAGGGGAAGAGACCCAGTACTTC
size: NA
V: TRBV28
D: TRBD2
J: TRBJ2-5

CDR3: CAWDPGTGRYEQYF
DNA: TGTGCCTGGGACCCCGGGACAGGGAGGTACGAGCAGTACTTC
size: NA
V: TRBV30
D: TRBD1
J: TRBJ2-7

CDR3: CAISDPHVSSGSNEQFF
DNA: TGTGCCATCAGTGACCCCCATGTGTCTAGCGGGAGCAATGAGCAGTTCTTC
size: NA
V: TRBV10-3
D: TRBD2
J: TRBJ2-1

CDR3: CASSFNRLGEKLFF
DNA: TGCGCCAGCAGCTTCAACAGGTTAGGGGAAAAACTGTTTTTT
size: NA
V: TRBV5-1
D: NA
J: TRBJ1-4

CDR3: CASFERATEAFF
DNA: TGTGCCAGCTTCGAGAGAGCCACTGAAGCTTTCTTT
size: NA
V: TRBV6-1
D: NA
J: TRBJ1-1

CDR3: CASSEGDPGHTYEQYF
DNA: TGTGCCAGCAGTGAAGGAGACCCGGGACACACCTACGAGCAGTACTTC
size: NA
V: TRBV2
D: NA
J: TRBJ2-7

CDR3: CASSPSGGRYEQYF
DNA: TGTGCCAGCAGCCCTAGCGGGGGGAGGTACGAGCAGTACTTC
size: NA
V: TRBV5-4
D: TRBD2
J: TRBJ2-7